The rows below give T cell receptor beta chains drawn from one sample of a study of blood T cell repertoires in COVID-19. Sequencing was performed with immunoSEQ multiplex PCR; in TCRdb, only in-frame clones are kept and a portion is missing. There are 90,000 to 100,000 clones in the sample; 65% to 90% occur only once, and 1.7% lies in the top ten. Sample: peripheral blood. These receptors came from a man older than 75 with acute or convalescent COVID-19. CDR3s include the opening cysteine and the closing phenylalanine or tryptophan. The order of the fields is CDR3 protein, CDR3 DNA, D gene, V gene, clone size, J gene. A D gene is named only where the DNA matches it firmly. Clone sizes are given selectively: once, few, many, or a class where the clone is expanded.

CDR3: CASSPFAGVQETQYF
DNA: TGTGCCAGCTCACCATTTGCGGGAGTCCAAGAGACCCAGTACTTC
D: TRBD2
V: TRBV18
size: NA
J: TRBJ2-5

CDR3: CASSLGAGYNEQFF
DNA: TGTGCCAGTAGTTTAGGGGCAGGGTACAATGAGCAGTTCTTC
D: NA
V: TRBV19
size: NA
J: TRBJ2-1

CDR3: CASSLNRGLLNEQFF
DNA: TGTGCCAGCAGCTTGAACAGGGGGCTACTCAATGAGCAGTTCTTC
D: TRBD1
V: TRBV5-6
size: NA
J: TRBJ2-1

CDR3: CATSRGLAGGNNEQFF
DNA: TGTGCCACCAGTAGGGGACTAGCGGGAGGGAACAATGAGCAGTTCTTC
D: TRBD2
V: TRBV24-1
size: NA
J: TRBJ2-1

CDR3: CASKGTVDNSPLHF
DNA: TGCGCCAGCAAAGGGACAGTCGATAATTCACCCCTCCACTTT
D: TRBD1
V: TRBV10-2
size: NA
J: TRBJ1-6

CDR3: CASRGTGREKLFF
DNA: TGTGCCAGCAGGGGGACAGGGAGGGAAAAACTGTTTTTT
D: TRBD1
V: TRBV6-5
size: NA
J: TRBJ1-4

CDR3: CASSQTTGGDLNSPLHF
DNA: TGTGCCAGTAGCCAGACCACAGGGGGGGACCTTAATTCACCCCTCCACTTT
D: TRBD1
V: TRBV19
size: NA
J: TRBJ1-6

CDR3: CASSISQPPRRGFYNEQFF
DNA: TGTGCCAGTAGTATATCCCAACCGCCGAGGCGGGGATTTTACAATGAGCAGTTCTTC
D: NA
V: TRBV19
size: NA
J: TRBJ2-1

CDR3: CASSFAAGGGEKLFF
DNA: TGTGCCAGCAGTTTCGCCGCGGGGGGGGGTGAAAAACTGTTTTTT
D: NA
V: TRBV28
size: NA
J: TRBJ1-4

CDR3: CASSTDRVQPQHF
DNA: TGTGCCAGTAGTACGGACAGGGTTCAGCCCCAGCATTTT
D: TRBD1
V: TRBV19
size: NA
J: TRBJ1-5

CDR3: CASAGGAGTEAFF
DNA: TGTGCCAGCGCCGGGGGGGCGGGCACTGAAGCTTTCTTT
D: NA
V: TRBV6-6
size: NA
J: TRBJ1-1

CDR3: CASRALEAGYNEQFF
DNA: TGCGCCAGCAGGGCCTTGGAAGCGGGGTACAATGAGCAGTTCTTC
D: TRBD2
V: TRBV10-2
size: NA
J: TRBJ2-1

CDR3: CASKVTSGRRSYNEQFF
DNA: TGTGCCAGCAAGGTGACTAGCGGGAGGAGGTCCTACAATGAGCAGTTCTTC
D: TRBD2
V: TRBV28
size: NA
J: TRBJ2-1

CDR3: CSTGPGSTDTQYF
DNA: TGCTCGACAGGGCCGGGAAGCACAGATACGCAGTATTTT
D: TRBD1
V: TRBV7-9
size: NA
J: TRBJ2-3

CDR3: CASSRTGGDYEQYF
DNA: TGTGCCAGCAGCCGTACAGGGGGCGACTACGAGCAGTACTTC
D: TRBD1
V: TRBV5-5
size: NA
J: TRBJ2-7

CDR3: CASSLPVGGWYNEQFF
DNA: TGTGCCAGCAGTTTACCTGTAGGGGGCTGGTACAATGAGCAGTTCTTC
D: TRBD1
V: TRBV28
size: NA
J: TRBJ2-1

CDR3: CASNQYSGLSYEQYF
DNA: TGTGCCAGCAACCAATATAGCGGCCTCTCCTACGAGCAGTACTTC
D: NA
V: TRBV7-8
size: NA
J: TRBJ2-7

CDR3: CASSPSEGSGRVNEQFF
DNA: TGCGCCAGCAGCCCGTCCGAGGGTAGCGGGAGAGTAAATGAGCAGTTCTTC
D: TRBD2
V: TRBV5-1
size: once
J: TRBJ2-1

CDR3: CASSSGTSTNEQYF
DNA: TGCGCCAGCAGCTCCGGGACTAGCACCAACGAGCAGTACTTC
D: TRBD2
V: TRBV5-1
size: NA
J: TRBJ2-7

CDR3: CASLRPRYSEETQYF
DNA: TGTGCCAGCCTACGGCCCAGGTACAGTGAAGAGACCCAGTACTTC
D: NA
V: TRBV11-1
size: NA
J: TRBJ2-5

CDR3: CASSPGLAEFLNTGELFF
DNA: TGTGCCAGCAGCCCGGGACTAGCGGAGTTTCTGAACACCGGGGAGCTGTTTTTT
D: TRBD2
V: TRBV5-5
size: NA
J: TRBJ2-2

CDR3: CASSPPMTGGLNEQFF
DNA: TGTGCCAGCAGCCCTCCGATGACAGGGGGCTTGAATGAGCAGTTCTTC
D: TRBD1
V: TRBV7-9
size: NA
J: TRBJ2-1

CDR3: CASSEQGGSYNEQFF
DNA: TGTGCCAGCAGCGAACAGGGGGGCTCCTACAATGAGCAGTTCTTC
D: TRBD1
V: TRBV7-2
size: NA
J: TRBJ2-1

CDR3: CASTGTGRYNEQFF
DNA: TGTGCCAGCACAGGGACAGGGAGGTACAATGAGCAGTTCTTC
D: TRBD1
V: TRBV28
size: NA
J: TRBJ2-1

CDR3: CAWSPSSYNEQFF
DNA: TGTGCCTGGAGTCCCAGCTCCTACAATGAGCAGTTCTTC
D: NA
V: TRBV30
size: NA
J: TRBJ2-1

CDR3: CASSSRLAGGETQYF
DNA: TGTGCCAGCAGTTCCAGACTAGCGGGAGGGGAGACCCAGTACTTC
D: TRBD2
V: TRBV6-2/TRBV6-3
size: NA
J: TRBJ2-5

CDR3: CASSGLAGSSYEQYF
DNA: TGTGCCAGTAGTGGATTAGCGGGAAGCTCCTACGAGCAGTACTTC
D: TRBD2
V: TRBV19
size: NA
J: TRBJ2-7

CDR3: CASSLWGGTGSYEQYF
DNA: TGTGCCAGCAGCTTGTGGGGCGGGACAGGGTCCTACGAGCAGTACTTC
D: TRBD1
V: TRBV5-6
size: NA
J: TRBJ2-7

CDR3: CASSEGRGTNEKLFF
DNA: TGTGCCAGCAGTGAGGGCAGGGGGACTAATGAAAAACTGTTTTTT
D: TRBD1
V: TRBV6-1
size: NA
J: TRBJ1-4

CDR3: CASSQRLAGDTDIQYF
DNA: TGTGCCAGCTCACAACGACTAGCGGGAGACACGGACATTCAGTACTTC
D: TRBD2
V: TRBV18
size: NA
J: TRBJ2-4

CDR3: CASSPGQGVYGYTF
DNA: TGTGCCAGCAGCCCCGGACAGGGGGTCTATGGCTACACCTTC
D: TRBD1
V: TRBV3-1/TRBV3-2
size: NA
J: TRBJ1-2

CDR3: CASRLAGGYNEQFF
DNA: TGTGCCAGCAGGCTAGCGGGAGGTTACAATGAGCAGTTCTTC
D: TRBD2
V: TRBV7-2
size: NA
J: TRBJ2-1

CDR3: CASSEGTSSEKLFF
DNA: TGTGCCAGCAGCGAAGGGACTTCATCTGAAAAACTGTTTTTT
D: NA
V: TRBV6-1
size: few
J: TRBJ1-4

CDR3: CSVRPGQGLYEQYF
DNA: TGCAGCGTTCGACCGGGACAGGGGCTTTACGAGCAGTACTTC
D: TRBD1
V: TRBV29-1
size: NA
J: TRBJ2-7

CDR3: CATSDPGTGTQPQHF
DNA: TGTGCCACCAGTGACCCCGGGACAGGAACCCAGCCCCAGCATTTT
D: TRBD1
V: TRBV24-1
size: NA
J: TRBJ1-5

CDR3: CASSSRDGLVGTGELFF
DNA: TGTGCCAGCAGCTCCCGGGACGGACTAGTAGGCACCGGGGAGCTGTTTTTT
D: TRBD2
V: TRBV11-3
size: NA
J: TRBJ2-2

CDR3: CAISESGGEAFF
DNA: TGTGCCATCAGTGAGTCGGGGGGTGAAGCTTTCTTT
D: NA
V: TRBV10-3
size: NA
J: TRBJ1-1

CDR3: CASSFTGDEQYF
DNA: TGTGCCAGCAGCTTTACAGGGGACGAGCAGTACTTC
D: TRBD1
V: TRBV7-9
size: NA
J: TRBJ2-7

CDR3: CASSLGGTGELFF
DNA: TGTGCCAGCAGCTTAGGAGGGACCGGGGAGCTGTTTTTT
D: NA
V: TRBV11-3
size: NA
J: TRBJ2-2

CDR3: CASSQGSGLRNEQFF
DNA: TGCGCCAGCAGCCAAGGTTCGGGACTACGGAATGAGCAGTTCTTC
D: TRBD2
V: TRBV4-3
size: few
J: TRBJ2-1

CDR3: CATSRAKQGRYTF
DNA: TGTGCCACCAGCAGAGCCAAACAGGGACGCTACACCTTC
D: NA
V: TRBV15
size: NA
J: TRBJ1-2

CDR3: CASRSGTSGLPSYNEQFF
DNA: TGTGCCAGCAGGTCTGGGACTAGCGGGCTCCCCTCCTACAATGAGCAGTTCTTC
D: TRBD2
V: TRBV7-3
size: NA
J: TRBJ2-1

CDR3: CASSVNSVGGYSEQYF
DNA: TGTGCCAGCAGCGTAAACTCGGTGGGAGGGTACTCCGAGCAGTACTTC
D: TRBD2
V: TRBV9
size: NA
J: TRBJ2-7

CDR3: CASSLNRVSSYEQYF
DNA: TGTGCCAGCAGCCTAAACAGGGTGAGCTCCTACGAGCAGTACTTC
D: NA
V: TRBV11-2
size: NA
J: TRBJ2-7

CDR3: CASSLKTGGGGSLHF
DNA: TGTGCCAGCTCACTGAAGACAGGGGGCGGTGGTTCGCTCCACTTT
D: TRBD1
V: TRBV18
size: NA
J: TRBJ1-6

CDR3: CASSSGQGNSPLHF
DNA: TGTGCCAGCAGCTCCGGACAGGGGAATTCACCCCTCCACTTT
D: TRBD1
V: TRBV5-5
size: NA
J: TRBJ1-6

CDR3: CASIIRGQGPMTNSYEQYF
DNA: TGTGCCAGCATCATAAGGGGGCAGGGGCCGATGACAAACTCCTACGAGCAGTACTTC
D: TRBD1
V: TRBV7-3
size: NA
J: TRBJ2-7